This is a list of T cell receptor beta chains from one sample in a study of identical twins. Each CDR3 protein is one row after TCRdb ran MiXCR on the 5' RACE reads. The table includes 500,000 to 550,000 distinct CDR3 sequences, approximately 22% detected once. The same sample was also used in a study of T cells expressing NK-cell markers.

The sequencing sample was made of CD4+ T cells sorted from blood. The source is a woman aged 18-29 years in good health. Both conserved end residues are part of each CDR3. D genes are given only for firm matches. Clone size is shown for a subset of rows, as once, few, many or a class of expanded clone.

TGCAGTGCTAAGTTCGGTGCCTCCGGGGGCACTGAAGCTTTCTTT	CSAKFGASGGTEAFF	few	-	TRBV20-1	TRBJ1-1
TGCAGTGCTCGCTCCCCCCAGCGGAGCACAGATACGCAGTATTTT	CSARSPQRSTDTQYF	-	-	TRBV20-1	TRBJ2-3
TGCGCCAGCAGCCAAAACCGGGACTCTGAGCAGTTCTTC	CASSQNRDSEQFF	few	-	TRBV4-3	TRBJ2-1
TGTGCCAGCAGCCCCGGGACAGGGGGATTTCAGCCCCAGCATTTT	CASSPGTGGFQPQHF	-	TRBD1	TRBV28	TRBJ1-5
TGTGCCAGCAGTCCCAATGGTGGGGGTACGCAGTATTTT	CASSPNGGGTQYF	many	-	TRBV12-3/TRBV12-4	TRBJ2-3
TGTGCCAGCAGAGACAGGCCGGTTGGGGGAAGTCAGCCCCAGCATTTT	CASRDRPVGGSQPQHF	few	-	TRBV27	TRBJ1-5
TGTGCCAGCAGTAGGGGGCAGGGGGCCAGCGAGCAGTACTTC	CASSRGQGASEQYF	-	TRBD1	TRBV12-3/TRBV12-4	TRBJ2-7
TGCAGTGCCCTGACAGGGACCGAAAAACTGTTTTTT	CSALTGTEKLFF	few	TRBD1	TRBV20-1	TRBJ1-4
TGTGCCATCAGTGGTACGGGACAGGGGTGGAATGAGCAGTTCTTC	CAISGTGQGWNEQFF	few	TRBD1	TRBV10-3	TRBJ2-1
TGTGCCAGCAGCTTGGAAGTCGCCAGTAGGAACACCGGGGAGCTGTTTTTT	CASSLEVASRNTGELFF	few	-	TRBV5-4	TRBJ2-2
TGCAGTGTTGAGGACAGGACCGCGCCCTACAATGAGCAGTTCTTC	CSVEDRTAPYNEQFF	once	TRBD1	TRBV20-1	TRBJ2-1
TGTGCCAGCTCACCGGGGGCAACTAATGAAAAACTGTTTTTT	CASSPGATNEKLFF	few	-	TRBV18	TRBJ1-4
TGCGCCAGCAGCCCCTTGGCAGCGCCGGGCGGCGAGACCCAGTACTTC	CASSPLAAPGGETQYF	-	-	TRBV5-1	TRBJ2-5
TGCAGTGCTAGAGATCGTCCACCCCCCAATGAGCAGTTCTTC	CSARDRPPPNEQFF	-	-	TRBV20-1	TRBJ2-1
TGTGCCAGCAGCACGCACAAGGGAGCTTTCTTT	CASSTHKGAFF	-	-	TRBV6-5	TRBJ1-1
TGTGCCAGCAGCATCAGACAGGGAGGCGAGCAGTACTTC	CASSIRQGGEQYF	few	-	TRBV9	TRBJ2-7
TGCAGTGCTAGTCCAACGGGACTTTTCCTAAACATTCAGTACTTC	CSASPTGLFLNIQYF	once	-	TRBV20-1	TRBJ2-4
TGCAGCGTTGAGGACAGAGAGTACCAAGAGACCCAGTACTTC	CSVEDREYQETQYF	-	-	TRBV29-1	TRBJ2-5
TGCAGCGTTCAGGTACAGTCCTACAATGAGCAGTTCTTC	CSVQVQSYNEQFF	-	-	TRBV29-1	TRBJ2-1
TGCAGTGCTCGCGAGTCTGAAGTGGAGGCTTTCTTT	CSARESEVEAFF	few	-	TRBV20-1	TRBJ1-1
TGTGCCAGCTCTCCCGGGCAGTTGATTTACGAGCAGTACTTC	CASSPGQLIYEQYF	-	-	TRBV25-1	TRBJ2-7
TGCGCCAGCAGCCTTCGGATGCCAAGTAGGGACGAGCAGTACTTC	CASSLRMPSRDEQYF	-	-	TRBV5-1	TRBJ2-7
TGTGCCAGCAGGGCTCGCCCCGGGAGAGGAGGGGCCAACGTCCTGACTTTC	CASRARPGRGGANVLTF	-	-	TRBV7-9	TRBJ2-6
TGTGCCAGCAGCTTTAGTCAGGAAGAGACCCAGTACTTC	CASSFSQEETQYF	-	-	TRBV3-1	TRBJ2-5